This T cell receptor beta chain was captured by sequencing in a study of technical replicates of blood from several donors listed by TCRdb under 2017. To prepare the library, the immunoSEQ multiplex PCR assay was applied. TCRdb took this table from immuneACCESS and kept in-frame rearrangements with V and J called. Such tables lack part of the clones; where checked against another copy, unresolved V genes explain under half of the gap, and the rest is unexplained. The sample table lists 90,000 or so clones, around 95% of them with a count of one. The top ten clonotypes cover approximately 0.35% of the sample. Clipping removes 5 bases from V and 2 bases from J, with 3 as the unmatched junction base count. CDR1 and CDR2 are read off the germline V gene as MNHNS and SASEGT. Spanning cysteine to phenylalanine, the CDR3 consists of 15 amino acids. CDR3 DNA only is kept here, 45 bases in frame from base 1.

Note on this clone: There is no known antigen for this receptor. Per-base quality was not reported, and no clone a single base away is much larger than it.

Source material: T cells isolated from PBMCs. The receptor comes from a human donor in good health. Recombination linked TRBV6-1 to TRBJ2-2; TRBD1 fits 9 bases in the junction. CDR3 loop: CASSTGGYNTGELFF. The nucleotide sequence reads as follows: TGTGCCAGCAGTACAGGGGGCTATAACACCGGGGAGCTGTTTTTT.